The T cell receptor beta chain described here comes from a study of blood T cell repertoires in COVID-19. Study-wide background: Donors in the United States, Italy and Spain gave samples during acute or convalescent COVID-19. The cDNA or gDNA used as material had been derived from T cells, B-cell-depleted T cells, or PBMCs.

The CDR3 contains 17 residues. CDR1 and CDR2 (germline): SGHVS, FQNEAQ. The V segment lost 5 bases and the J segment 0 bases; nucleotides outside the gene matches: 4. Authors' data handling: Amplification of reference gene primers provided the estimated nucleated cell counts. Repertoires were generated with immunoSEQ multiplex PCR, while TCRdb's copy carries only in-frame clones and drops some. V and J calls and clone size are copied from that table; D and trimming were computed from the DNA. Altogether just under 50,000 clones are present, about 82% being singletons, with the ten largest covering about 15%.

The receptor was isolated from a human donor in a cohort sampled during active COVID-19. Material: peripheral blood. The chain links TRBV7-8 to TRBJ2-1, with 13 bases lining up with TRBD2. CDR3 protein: CASSLRTSGSSYNEQFF. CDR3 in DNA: TGTGCCAGCAGCCTCCGGACTAGCGGGAGCTCCTACAATGAGCAGTTCTTC.